This entry lists 19 T cell receptor beta chains sequenced from one sample in a study of blood T cells in healthy people across ages. A second PCR of roughly 7 to 11 cycles used a sample-barcoded 5' primer and a J-beta primer mix. In TCRdb, the 5' RACE reads were re-called with MiXCR into one record per CDR3 protein. The repertoire has over 1,500,000 distinct CDR3 sequences, about 39% of them found once; the top ten carry roughly 23%. Sequencing input: blood. The receptors were gathered from a human donor in good health.

This chain links TRBV28 with TRBJ2-6; a weak D match, TRBD2 (6 bases). V lost 4 bases, J lost 4 bases, and 11 bases lay in between. The CDR3 has 15 residues. Germline CDR1 MDHEN, CDR2 SYDVKM. The CDR3: CASSSPGGGANVLTF. The CDR3 DNA is TGTGCCAGCAGTTCCCCTGGAGGGGGGGCCAACGTCCTGACTTTC.

This clonotype was seen more than once but under ten times. The V gene is TRBV6-2 or TRBV6-3, the J gene TRBJ2-4; D is uncertain. The CDR3 totals 15 residues. V was shortened by 0 bases and J by 8 bases, with 14 bases between the two germline ends. Germline V gives CDR1 MNHEY, CDR2 SVGEGT. The CDR3 nucleotides read TGTGCCAGCAGTTACTCGAGGTCTAGTCCCGACATTCAGTACTTC. Its translation: CASSYSRSSPDIQYF.

This clonotype showed up many times. This rearrangement joins TRBV4-1 to TRBJ2-7, with D perhaps TRBD1 (7 bases). V was trimmed by 4 bases and J by 0 bases, leaving 13 bases between them. Germline CDR1 and CDR2: MGHRA and YSYEKL. CDR3 size: 15 residues. The CDR3 DNA reads as TGCGCCAGCAGCCGGCGGGACAGCTTCTCCTACGAGCAGTACTTC. This codes for CASSRRDSFSYEQYF.

The chain combines TRBV24-1 with TRBJ2-3; unclear D gene. Trimming left V 4 bases short and J 2 bases short, with 12 bases between. This CDR3 spans 15 amino acids. Per the germline V gene, CDR1 is KGHDR and CDR2 is SFDVKD. The CDR3 reads CATSDPRRNTDTQYF. Here the CDR3 DNA reads TGTGCCACCAGTGACCCTAGACGAAACACAGATACGCAGTATTTT.

Details on this clonotype: The junction differs from germline at one of its ends, possibly a read error. This sequence joins TRBV7-2 and TRBJ1-2; the D is unclear. CDR3 length: 13 residues. Germline loops: CDR1 SGHTA, CDR2 FQGNSA. CDR3 DNA sequence: TGTGCCACCACGAACACCATCATACATGGCCACACCTTC. Encoded protein: CATTNTIIHGHTF.

A few counts support this clonotype. The chain uses TRBV12-3 or TRBV12-4 and TRBJ1-4; TRBD1 might be the D (5 bases). Trimming left V 1 base short and J 10 bases short, with 10 bases between. This CDR3 region has 13 residues. CDR3 in amino acids: CASSLGSGGKLFF. For the CDR3, the DNA is TGTGCCAGCAGTTTAGGGAGTGGGGGAAAACTGTTTTTT.

In its sample, this clonotype was seen a few times. The chain carries TRBV24-1 and TRBJ2-3; 9 nucleotides line up with TRBD2. The V gene end was trimmed by 4 bases and the J gene end by 6 bases; junction bases not matched to a gene: 4. Germline V CDR1 and CDR2: KGHDR, SFDVKD. There are 14 residues in the CDR3. The CDR3 nucleotides are TGTGCCACCAGTGACGAGACTAGCGGTGATACGCAGTATTTT. This translates into CATSDETSGDTQYF.

A few counts support this clonotype. The gene calls are TRBV24-1 and TRBJ2-5, with 10 nucleotides matching TRBD1. The CDR3 runs to 18 residues. Per the germline V gene, CDR1 is KGHDR and CDR2 is SFDVKD. Germline trimming cut 3 bases from V and 5 bases from J; bases unmatched to any gene: 14. DNA of the CDR3: TGTGCCACCAGTGATCTACAACCTGACAGGGGGCAGCCGGAGACCCAGTACTTC. This codes for CATSDLQPDRGQPETQYF.

This clonotype was detected only a few times. The chain links TRBV20-1 to TRBJ2-1, with no clear D. CDR3 length: 16 residues. V lost 3 bases and J 4 bases, leaving 19 bases between the germline ends. Per the germline V gene, CDR1 is DFQATT and CDR2 is SNEGSKA (reference sequence). This chain's CDR3 is CSASTRVGFGYNEQFF. The CDR3 DNA sequence: TGCAGTGCTAGTACGCGCGTAGGTTTCGGGTACAATGAGCAGTTCTTC.

This clonotype was seen more than once but under ten times. The chain links TRBV4-2 to TRBJ2-1; no clear D gene. The V end was cut by 5 bases, the J end by 7 bases, with 12 bases between. This CDR3 is built from 13 residues. From germline, CDR1 is LGHNA and CDR2 YNFKEQ. The CDR3 DNA follows: TGTGCCAGCAGCATTGACGGGCGGAATGAGCAGTTCTTC. Translation: CASSIDGRNEQFF.

The gene calls are TRBV5-6 and TRBJ2-1, with 9 bases fitting TRBD1. Germline V gene data show CDR1 as SGHDT and CDR2 as YYEEEE. The CDR3 sequence is 15 residues long. The ends lost 3 bases at V and 5 bases at J; junction bases unmatched: 6. CDR3 region: CASSYQRDRDNEQFF. The CDR3 nucleotides are TGTGCCAGCAGCTACCAACGGGACAGGGACAATGAGCAGTTCTTC.

Regarding this clonotype: A read error may produce the germline difference seen at one junction end. The chain recombines TRBV27 with TRBJ1-1; the D gene is possibly TRBD1 (5 bases). The CDR3 length is 16 residues. The germline V gene encodes CDR1 MNHEY and CDR2 SMNVEV (reference sequence). CDR3 in amino acids: CAGSFLRGAINQEAFF. CDR3 sequence (DNA): TGTGCCGGCAGTTTTCTCCGTGGGGCTATAAACCAAGAAGCTTTCTTT.

The chain combines TRBV4-3 with TRBJ2-7, with D possibly being TRBD1 or TRBD2 (5 bases each). Trimming left V 4 bases short and J 4 bases short, with 17 bases between. The CDR3 has 15 amino acids. Germline V gives CDR1 LGHNA, CDR2 YSLEER. The CDR3 bases are TGCGCCAGCAGCCCCTCGCTTCGGGGCGCTTACGAGCAGTACTTC. Its translation is CASSPSLRGAYEQYF.

The CDR3 region is CASSETSGGSGDTQYF. CDR3 DNA: TGTGCCAGCAGTGAGACTAGCGGGGGGAGTGGAGATACGCAGTATTTT. The J gene is TRBJ2-3, the V gene TRBV25-1, with TRBD2 matching 13 bases. The CDR3 is made up of 16 amino acids. Germline assignment: CDR1 MGHDK and CDR2 SYGVNS. The trim removed 3 bases at V and 5 bases at J, leaving 5 bases unmatched. The whole variable domain, filled in from reference TRBV25-1 and TRBJ2-3, reads EADIYQTPRYLVIGTGKKITLECSQTMGHDKMYWYQQDPGMELHLIHYSYGVNSTEKGDLSSESTVSRIRTEHFPLTLESARPSHTSQYLCASSETSGGSGDTQYFGPGTRLTVL.

This clonotype was counted at least ten times. Germline is not matched at one junction end, which may reflect a read error. J is TRBJ2-5 and V is TRBV7-7; D remains ambiguous. The germline CDR1 and CDR2 sequences are SSHAT and FNYEAQ (reference sequence). The CDR3 covers 14 residues. The DNA for the CDR3 is TGTGCTAGCAGCTTACTGCGGTCACAAGAGACCCAGTACTTC. It codes for CASSLLRSQETQYF.

The chain joins TRBV3-1 to TRBJ1-2, with 9 bases that match TRBD1. The ends lost 5 bases at V and 3 bases at J; junction bases unmatched: 7. Germline V gene lookup returns CDR1 LGHDT and CDR2 YNNKEL (reference sequence). The CDR3 sequence is 15 residues long. The CDR3 is CASSISGTGHYGYTF. For the CDR3, the DNA is TGTGCCAGCAGCATTTCCGGGACAGGGCACTATGGCTACACCTTC.

The V gene is TRBV12-3 or TRBV12-4, the J gene TRBJ2-5; perhaps TRBD1 as D (5 bases). CDR3 length: 14 amino acids. V gave up 5 bases and J gave up 5 bases, with 15 bases separating them. This chain's CDR3 is CASSLSGSSETQYF. The CDR3 nucleotides are TGTGCCAGCAGTCTGTCAGGGTCGTCGGAGACCCAGTACTTC.

This clonotype has just a few counts. This chain uses TRBV2 with TRBJ1-2; D remains ambiguous. Per the germline V gene, CDR1 is SNHLY and CDR2 is FYNNEI. The CDR3 spans 14 residues. The V end lost 7 bases, the J end lost 4 bases, and 16 bases lay between the germline ends. This chain's CDR3 is CASIRATISYGYTF. The CDR3 DNA is TGTGCCAGCATACGAGCGACCATCAGCTATGGCTACACCTTC.

The gene calls are TRBV19 and TRBJ2-5; D not resolved. The DNA matches TRBJ2-7 better at its end, which makes the J call doubtful. Germline CDR1 is LNHDA and CDR2 is SQIVND (reference sequence). The CDR3 spans 15 residues. The DNA of the CDR3 is TGTGCCAGTAGTATCATCTTGGCTGGGTCCAACGAGCAGTACTTC. Its translation: CASSIILAGSNEQYF.